This T cell receptor beta chain comes out of a study of OX40 agonist ivuxolimab in advanced cancers. Whole-study context: The mean age was about 61 years, ranging from 23 to 79, with over 70% of participants male.

Between the trimmed V and J ends, which lost 5 bases and 0 bases, there was a span of 8 bases. Germline V gene sequence: CDR1 SGHAT, CDR2 FQDESV (reference sequence). The CDR3 is 13 amino acids. Whole-study results and caveats: Among T cells, CD8+ cells averaged more expanded clones than CD4+ cells. Some of the lowest clonal expansion was seen in partial responders at 0.1-3.0 mg/kg. Normalized expansion of T-cell clones was also low for some nonresponders.

On this clone itself: Antigen: not known.

The repertoire was sequenced with immunoSEQ multiplex PCR; TCRdb's copy has only in-frame clones and lacks some. In the table there are over 9,000 clones, approximately 81% of which are singletons. The J gene is TRBJ2-7, the V gene TRBV11-1; D perhaps matches TRBD2 (5 bases). This TCR was sampled from an adult with an advanced solid tumor such as melanoma, head and neck, liver or kidney cancer. The sample in question was CD4+ or CD8+ T cells sorted from blood, obtained in a trial of the OX40 agonist ivuxolimab. CDR3 sequence reads: CASSPGFSYEQYF. In DNA form, the CDR3 reads TGTGCCAGCAGCCCGGGGTTCTCCTACGAGCAGTACTTC.